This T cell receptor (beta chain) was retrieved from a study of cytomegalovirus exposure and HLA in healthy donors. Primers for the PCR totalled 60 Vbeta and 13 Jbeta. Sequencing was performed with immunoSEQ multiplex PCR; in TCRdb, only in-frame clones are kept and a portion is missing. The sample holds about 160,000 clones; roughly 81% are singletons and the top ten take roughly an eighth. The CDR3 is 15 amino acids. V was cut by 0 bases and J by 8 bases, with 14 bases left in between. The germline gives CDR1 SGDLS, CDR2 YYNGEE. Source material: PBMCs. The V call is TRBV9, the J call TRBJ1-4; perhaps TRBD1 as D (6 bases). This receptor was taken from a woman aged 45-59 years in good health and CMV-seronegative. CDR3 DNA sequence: TGTGCCAGCAGCGTAGGAGGGGGGGCAGGCGAAAAACTGTTTTTT. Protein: CASSVGGGAGEKLFF. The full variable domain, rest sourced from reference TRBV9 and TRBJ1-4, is DSGVTQTPKHLITATGQRVTLRCSPRSGDLSVYWYQQSLDQGLQFLIQYYNGEERAKGNILERFSAQQFPDLHSELNLSSLELGDSALYFCASSVGGGAGEKLFFGSGTQLSVL.